This TCR beta chain came from a study of blood T cells in healthy people across ages. At the level of the study: Capture by template switching was about one barcoded beta molecule per two T cells.

Sample-barcoded 5' priming and a J-beta primer mix drove a second PCR of roughly 7 to 11 cycles. A single record per CDR3 protein comes from TCRdb applying MiXCR to the 5' RACE reads. The sample comprises about 630,000 distinct CDR3 sequences, around 21% of which are singletons, and roughly 3.4% rests with the top ten. This clonotype occurred a few times. Its specificity is unknown. Study outcomes and limitations: Not knowing donor CMV status may have confounded expanded clonotype changes.

The CDR3 is 13 residues long. V gave up 2 bases and J gave up 4 bases, with 8 bases separating them. CDR1 is SGHDN, CDR2 FVKESK, per germline. The genes are TRBV14 and TRBJ1-1; D uncertain. This TCR derives from a man in his 70s in good health. Sequencing input: blood. The CDR3 DNA follows: TGTGCCAGCAGCCAAAACGCGGGCACTGAAGCTTTCTTT. Protein product: CASSQNAGTEAFF.